The sequence of this T cell receptor beta chain was determined in a study of CD8 T cells in Susac syndrome. RNA totalling 0.5 to 1 ug underwent reverse transcription with random hexamers. The CDR3 of TCR beta was amplified by immunoSEQ multiplex PCR across 54 Vbeta and 13 Jbeta. TCRdb reanalysed the immunoSEQ multiplex PCR reads using MiXCR and keeps one entry per CDR3 protein. The sample yields 200,000 to 250,000 distinct CDR3 sequences, 85% to 95% seen once. TCR beta sequences were obtained from blood CD8+ and CD4+ T cells. TEMRA cells underwent FACS enrichment and CD8+ and CD4+ T cells underwent negative isolation. The length of the CDR3 is 15 residues. V was pared by 0 bases and J by 4 bases, with 12 bases between. The germline V gene has CDR1 MNHEY and CDR2 SVGAGI.

This clonotype was sampled from a human donor with multiple sclerosis. Sequencing was carried out using CD4+ T cells from PBMCs. The chain combines TRBV6-5 with TRBJ1-1; tentative D call: TRBD1 (5 bases). The CDR3, as DNA: TGTGCCAGCAGTTACTCGCAAGGGGCCGGCACTGAAGCTTTCTTT. This gives the protein CASSYSQGAGTEAFF.